Listed below are T cell receptor beta chains from one sample, sequenced in a study of T cells in Graves' hyperthyroidism and ophthalmopathy. TCRdb redid the calling of the multiplex PCR reads with MiXCR, one entry per CDR3 protein. The profile shows hundreds of thousands of distinct CDR3 sequences, around 15% of them singletons. The sequencing sample was made of blood. The receptors stem from a man in his late teens or twenties with Graves' ophthalmopathy. Both conserved end residues are part of each CDR3. The order of the fields is J gene, clone size, V gene, D gene, CDR3 DNA, CDR3 protein. The D gene is left open where the match is weak. Clone size is stated in some rows and not others, as once, few, many or a class when expanded.

>TRBJ1-4|NA|TRBV18|NA
TGTGCCAGCTCACTTATGCCTATGACGGAGTTTAATGAAAAACTGTTTTTT
CASSLMPMTEFNEKLFF
>TRBJ2-4|NA|TRBV18|NA
TGTGCCAGCTCACCACGGCAGGGTGAAAACATTCAGTACTTC
CASSPRQGENIQYF
>TRBJ2-7|many|TRBV28|NA
TGTGCCAGCAGTCCCCGGCCGGGAGAGCAGTACTTC
CASSPRPGEQYF
>TRBJ2-1|NA|TRBV4-1|TRBD1
TGCGCCAGCAGCCAAGACCTGGGACAGGGATACTACAATGAGCAGTTCTTC
CASSQDLGQGYYNEQFF
>TRBJ2-3|few|TRBV19|NA
TGTGCCAGTAGTATAAGTGGGACTAGCACAGATACGCAGTATTTT
CASSISGTSTDTQYF
>TRBJ2-7|few|TRBV4-1|NA
TGCGCCAGCAGCCAAGAGGCACACTACGAGCAGTACTTC
CASSQEAHYEQYF
>TRBJ2-7|many|TRBV5-1|TRBD2
TGCGCCAGCAGCATTGCGGGGGTAATCTACGAGCAGTACTTC
CASSIAGVIYEQYF
>TRBJ2-7|many|TRBV15|TRBD2
TGTGCCACCAGCTTGCAGCGGGGGGCCTACGAGCAGTACTTC
CATSLQRGAYEQYF
>TRBJ2-3|many|TRBV7-8|NA
TGTGCCAGCAGGAGAGCGGGTATTAACACAGATACGCAGTATTTT
CASRRAGINTDTQYF
>TRBJ2-1|many|TRBV5-1|NA
TGCGCCAGCAGCTTACCCCACGACAGACCGAATAACAATGAGCAGTTCTTC
CASSLPHDRPNNNEQFF
>TRBJ2-3|many|TRBV7-2|NA
TGTGCCAGCAGCTTAGGAAGGGACCAGCCCACAGATACGCAGTATTTT
CASSLGRDQPTDTQYF
>TRBJ1-6|NA|TRBV27|NA
TGTGCCAGCAGTTACCGCCCCTCACCCCTCCACTTT
CASSYRPSPLHF
>TRBJ1-1|NA|TRBV6-1|NA
TGTGCCAGCAGAGACACCGACTTGACTGAAGCTTTCTTT
CASRDTDLTEAFF
>TRBJ2-3|many|TRBV2|NA
TGTGCCAGCAGTGGCCGGCAAGATACGCAGTATTTT
CASSGRQDTQYF
>TRBJ1-4|NA|TRBV7-9|NA
TGTGCCAGCAGCTTCCGCCTTTTGGACAGTCCACTGTTTTTT
CASSFRLLDSPLFF
>TRBJ2-5|many|TRBV5-1|TRBD1
TGCGCCAGGGCTGGCCCGGGACAGAAAATAGAGACCCAGTACTTC
CARAGPGQKIETQYF
>TRBJ1-1|NA|TRBV10-3|TRBD1
TGTGCCATCAGGGAAACGACAGGGATGGATGAAGCTTTCTTT
CAIRETTGMDEAFF
>TRBJ2-7|NA|TRBV5-1|TRBD1
TGCGCCAGCAGCTTAAAGGGGGCAAACTACGAGCAGTACTTC
CASSLKGANYEQYF
>TRBJ2-1|NA|TRBV7-6|TRBD1
TGTGCCAGCAGCGAAGGGTCAGGGGGTCTCCATGAGCAGTTCTTC
CASSEGSGGLHEQFF
>TRBJ2-3|NA|TRBV5-1|TRBD1
TGCGCCAGCAGCTCCCGACAGGGGGTGACAGATACGCAGTATTTT
CASSSRQGVTDTQYF
>TRBJ1-5|many|TRBV30|NA
TGTGCCTGGAGGTCCAGCCTCAATCAGCCCCAGCATTTT
CAWRSSLNQPQHF
>TRBJ1-4|many|TRBV5-1|NA
TGCGCCAGCAGCTCCAGGGGCCCAAATGAAAAACTGTTTTTT
CASSSRGPNEKLFF
>TRBJ1-5|many|TRBV4-1|NA
TGCGCCAGCAGCCAAGGGCGGGGGAATCAGCCCCAGCATTTT
CASSQGRGNQPQHF
>TRBJ2-7|many|TRBV19|NA
TGTGCCAGTAGTATAGATCGCGGCTACGAGCAGTACTTC
CASSIDRGYEQYF
>TRBJ1-2|many|TRBV7-9|NA
TGTGCCGGTACGGACCAGATTTATGGCTACACCTTC
CAGTDQIYGYTF
>TRBJ2-7|many|TRBV13|NA
TGTGCCAGCAGCCCGCCTTTAACCTACGAGCAGTACTTC
CASSPPLTYEQYF
>TRBJ2-1|many|TRBV6-1|NA
TGTGCCAGCAACGGACATAGCTCCTACAATGAGCAGTTCTTC
CASNGHSSYNEQFF
>TRBJ2-2|many|TRBV5-1|TRBD2
TGCGCCAGCAGCTTGGGACGCGCACTAGCGGGAGGCGGGGAGCTGTTTTTT
CASSLGRALAGGGELFF
>TRBJ2-7|many|TRBV20-1|NA
TGCAGTGCTAGAAAAGCCCGGACAGCGGCCTACGAGCAGTACTTC
CSARKARTAAYEQYF
>TRBJ2-5|many|TRBV12-3/TRBV12-4|TRBD2
TGTGCCAGCAGTTTCGTGACTAGCGGGTCTGCCCTCCAAGAGACCCAGTACTTC
CASSFVTSGSALQETQYF
>TRBJ2-1|once|TRBV27|TRBD2
TGTGCCAGCAGTTTATCCCACTCCGGGACTAGCGACTACAATGAGCAGTTCTTC
CASSLSHSGTSDYNEQFF
>TRBJ2-5|few|TRBV3-1|TRBD1
TGTGCCAGCAGCCAATCTTACCCAGGGACAGGGGGGCGAGAGACCCAGTACTTC
CASSQSYPGTGGRETQYF
>TRBJ2-1|many|TRBV27|TRBD1
TGTGCCAGCAGCCCGACGGGACAGCTATACAATGAGCAGTTCTTC
CASSPTGQLYNEQFF
>TRBJ2-7|many|TRBV12-5|NA
TGTGCTAGTGGTTTGGTAGTAGGAGTCGGTACCTACGAGCAGTACTTC
CASGLVVGVGTYEQYF
>TRBJ1-4|many|TRBV7-2|TRBD1
TGTGCCAGCAGAAAGGGACAGGGAGGAACTAATGAAAAACTGTTTTTT
CASRKGQGGTNEKLFF
>TRBJ2-5|few|TRBV7-9|NA
TGTGCCAGCAGCTTAAGAGGAGGCGACAGAAAGACCCAGTACTTC
CASSLRGGDRKTQYF
>TRBJ2-3|many|TRBV7-3|TRBD2
TGTGCCAGCAGCCCCCGGACTAGCGGGAGGGGCTCCGATACGCAGTATTTT
CASSPRTSGRGSDTQYF
>TRBJ2-5|NA|TRBV6-5|NA
TGTGCCAGCAGTTACTCACAGGAAGAGACCCAGTACTTC
CASSYSQEETQYF
>TRBJ1-1|many|TRBV18|NA
TGTGCCAGCTCACCGGTTTCGGCGAACACTGAAGCTTTCTTT
CASSPVSANTEAFF
>TRBJ2-1|NA|TRBV6-1|NA
TGTGCCAGCAGTGAAGGGCTAGCAGAGCAGTTCTTC
CASSEGLAEQFF
>TRBJ2-2|many|TRBV9|TRBD2
TGTGCCAGCAGCGGACTAGCGGGAAACACCGGGGAGCTGTTTTTT
CASSGLAGNTGELFF
>TRBJ2-7|few|TRBV19|NA
TGTGCCAGTAGTAGAGACCCGGGGGCCTACGAGCAGTACTTC
CASSRDPGAYEQYF
>TRBJ1-1|many|TRBV12-3/TRBV12-4|NA
TGTGCCAGCAGTTTGGGTATCGGTGGGCTGGTGAACACTGAAGCTTTCTTT
CASSLGIGGLVNTEAFF
>TRBJ1-3|NA|TRBV20-1|NA
TGCAGTGGGACGGAGGGGTCCGGAAACACCATATATTTT
CSGTEGSGNTIYF
>TRBJ1-1|NA|TRBV4-1|NA
TGCGCCAGCAGCCAATGGACGTCGAACACTGAAGCTTTCTTT
CASSQWTSNTEAFF
>TRBJ2-3|many|TRBV7-3|TRBD2
TGTGCCAGCAGCTCCCGACTAGCGGGAGATTATACAGATACGCAGTATTTT
CASSSRLAGDYTDTQYF
>TRBJ2-1|many|TRBV7-9|TRBD2
TGTGCCAGCAGCTTACGGGGTGGCGGGAGGGAGGGGAATGAGCAGTTCTTC
CASSLRGGGREGNEQFF
>TRBJ2-1|many|TRBV12-3/TRBV12-4|NA
TGTGCCAGCAGACTGAACAATGAGCAGTTCTTC
CASRLNNEQFF